What follows are 13 T cell receptor beta chains derived from one specimen sequenced in a study of CD8 T cells in Susac syndrome. Random-hexamer reverse transcription was applied to about 0.45 to 1 ug RNA. MiXCR, run by TCRdb on the immunoSEQ multiplex PCR reads, gives a single entry per CDR3 protein. Seen here are roughly 330,000 distinct CDR3 sequences, about 91% observed once, and the top ten hold over 0.065%. Input material: CD4+ T cells from PBMCs. These receptors all come from a human donor with multiple sclerosis.

V usage is TRBV5-1 and J usage is TRBJ2-4, with D perhaps being TRBD1 or TRBD2 (5 bases each). The V and J ends lost 0 bases and 6 bases respectively, with 13 bases between them. Germline assignment: CDR1 SGHRS and CDR2 YFSETQ. The CDR3 contains 15 residues. The CDR3 DNA is TGCGCCAGCAGCTTGGCTGGGGGATCGAGAAACATTCAGTACTTC. This codes for CASSLAGGSRNIQYF.

The chain couples TRBV12-3 or TRBV12-4 to TRBJ2-3; the D is unclear. Trimming removed 8 bases from V and 5 bases from J, with 11 bases in between. CDR3 size: 12 residues. Written as DNA, the CDR3 is TGTGCCAGCTCGCCGGGTAAAGATACGCAGTATTTT. It translates to CASSPGKDTQYF.

The count of this clonotype is one. The V and J genes are TRBV30 and TRBJ2-2; D possibly corresponds to TRBD1 (6 bases). Trimming removed 0 bases at V and 7 bases at J, with 18 bases between. This CDR3 comprises 16 residues. The germline V gene encodes CDR1 GTSNPN and CDR2 SVGIG (reference sequence). DNA for the CDR3: TGTGCCTGGAGTGTTGGGGGCCATCCCACGATCGGGGAGCTGTTTTTT. Its protein is CAWSVGGHPTIGELFF.

This clonotype appeared once. V and J are TRBV7-3 and TRBJ2-2, with 8 bases fitting TRBD2. Germline V CDR1 and CDR2: SGHTA, FQGTGA. V was pared by 5 bases and J by 6 bases, with 5 bases of the junction left unmatched. The CDR3 has 14 amino acids. The CDR3 region has the DNA TGTGCCAGCAGCGTTACGGGGGGGTCCGGGGAGCTGTTTTTT. Protein: CASSVTGGSGELFF. The entire variable domain, with the rest obtained from reference TRBV7-3 and TRBJ2-2, is as follows: GAGVSQTPSNKVTEKGKYVELRCDPISGHTALYWYRQSLGQGPEFLIYFQGTGAADDSGLPNDRFFAVRPEGSVSTLKIQRTERGDSAVYLCASSVTGGSGELFFGEGSRLTVL.

The rearrangement uses TRBV20-1 and TRBJ1-4; D call uncertain. Germline V gene lookup returns CDR1 DFQATT and CDR2 SNEGSKA (reference sequence). The CDR3 covers 10 residues. The ends were cut back, 7 bases at V and 4 bases at J, with 4 bases in the middle. CDR3 amino acids: CSVVNEKLFF. CDR3 nucleotides: TGCAGTGTCGTTAATGAAAAACTGTTTTTT.

This sequence joins TRBV6-5 and TRBJ2-1, with D perhaps TRBD1 (6 bases). This CDR3 is built from 15 residues. The V gene's germline CDR1 is MNHEY and CDR2 SVGAGI. Trimming took 5 bases from V and 7 from J, leaving 18 bases between them. The CDR3, as DNA: TGTGCCAGCAGTCGTCGGTCTACAGGGTGGAATGAGCAGTTCTTC. This codes for CASSRRSTGWNEQFF.

This chain links TRBV6-2 or TRBV6-3 with TRBJ2-1; no clear D. This CDR3 is built from 15 residues. Germline CDR1 MNHEY, CDR2 SVGEGT. V was trimmed by 0 bases and J by 0 bases, leaving 6 bases between them. The CDR3 here is CASSYSASSYNEQFF. Here the CDR3 DNA reads TGTGCCAGCAGTTACTCCGCGAGCTCCTACAATGAGCAGTTCTTC.

The V gene is TRBV7-9, the J gene TRBJ1-1; possible D gene TRBD1, 6 bases. This CDR3 comprises 14 residues. V lost 8 bases and J 1 base, leaving 14 bases between the germline ends. The germline CDR1 and CDR2 sequences are SEHNR and FQNEAQ (reference sequence). This CDR3 is CASLGGARNTEAFF. CDR3 DNA sequence: TGTGCCAGCCTGGGGGGCGCCCGGAACACTGAAGCTTTCTTT.

The chain employs TRBV24-1 and TRBJ2-1, with 11 bases that match TRBD2. J gave up 7 bases and V 5 bases, and 6 bases lay outside the gene matches. Germline CDR1 reads KGHDR; CDR2 reads SFDVKD. The CDR3 length is 15 residues. For the CDR3, the DNA is TGTGCCACCAGTGCAGCTAGCGGGAGGACGAATGAGCAGTTCTTC. This gives the protein CATSAASGRTNEQFF.

This chain links TRBV7-9 with TRBJ2-1; tentatively, D is TRBD1 or TRBD2 (5 bases each). The V gene lost 1 base and the J gene lost 0 bases, with 16 bases spanning the gap. Germline CDR1 is SEHNR and CDR2 is FQNEAQ (reference sequence). The CDR3 covers 18 residues. The CDR3 DNA reads TGTGCCAGCAGCTTAGGGGGACCCCTAAGAAGCTCCTACAATGAGCAGTTCTTC. This gives the protein CASSLGGPLRSSYNEQFF.

V and J are TRBV20-1 and TRBJ1-1; no reliable D call. Germline V gives CDR1 DFQATT, CDR2 SNEGSKA (reference sequence). This CDR3 comprises 10 residues. Trimming shortened V by 0 bases and J by 8 bases, and 4 bases separated the two germline ends. The CDR3 bases are TGCAGTGCTAGAGATTTAGAAGCTTTCTTT. Translated: CSARDLEAFF.

The CDR3 protein is CASSSAGHTDTQYF. DNA for the CDR3: TGTGCCAGCAGCTCCGCCGGACACACAGATACGCAGTATTTT. The V call is TRBV7-9, the J call TRBJ2-3; D perhaps matches TRBD1 (5 bases). The V gene's germline CDR1 is SEHNR and CDR2 FQNEAQ (reference sequence). V lost 4 bases to trimming and J lost 2 bases, with 10 bases between them. CDR3 size: 14 residues.

This sequence joins TRBV7-8 and TRBJ2-3; D perhaps matches TRBD1 (6 bases). The germline V and J ends were trimmed by 5 bases and 8 bases, with 11 bases remaining between them. From germline, CDR1 is SGHVS and CDR2 FQNEAQ. This CDR3 comprises 12 residues. Here the CDR3 DNA reads TGTGCCAGCAGCCACCCCAGGGGTACGCAGTATTTT. Translation: CASSHPRGTQYF.